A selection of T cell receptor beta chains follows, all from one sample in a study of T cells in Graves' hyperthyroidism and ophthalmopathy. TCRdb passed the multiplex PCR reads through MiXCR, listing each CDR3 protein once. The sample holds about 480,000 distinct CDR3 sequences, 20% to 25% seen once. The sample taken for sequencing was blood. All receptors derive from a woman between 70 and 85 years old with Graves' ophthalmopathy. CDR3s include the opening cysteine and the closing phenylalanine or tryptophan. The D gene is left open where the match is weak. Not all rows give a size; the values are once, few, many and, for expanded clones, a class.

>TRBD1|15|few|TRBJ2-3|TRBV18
CASSPGTGGSDTQYF
TGTGCCAGCTCACCTGGGACAGGGGGCTCAGATACGCAGTATTTT
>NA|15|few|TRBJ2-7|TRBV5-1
CASSPKGDPSYEQYF
TGCGCCAGCAGCCCCAAAGGGGACCCTTCATACGAGCAGTACTTC
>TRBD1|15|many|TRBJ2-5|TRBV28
CASSFRDRVQETQYF
TGTGCCAGCAGTTTCCGGGACAGGGTACAAGAGACCCAGTACTTC
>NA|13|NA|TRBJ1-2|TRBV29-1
CSVSPTGSQGYTF
TGCAGCGTCAGTCCTACAGGGTCACAAGGCTACACCTTC
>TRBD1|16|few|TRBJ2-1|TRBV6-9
CASSYRPGTGRNEQFF
TGTGCCAGCAGTTACCGACCCGGGACAGGGCGAAATGAGCAGTTCTTC
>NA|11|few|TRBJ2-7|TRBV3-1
CASSSVNEQYF
TGTGCCAGCAGTTCTGTCAACGAGCAGTACTTC
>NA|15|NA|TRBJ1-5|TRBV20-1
CSARVGGNSNQPQHF
TGCAGTGCTAGAGTAGGGGGAAATAGCAATCAGCCCCAGCATTTT
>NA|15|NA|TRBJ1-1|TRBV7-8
CASSLLGSGPFEAFF
TGTGCCAGCAGCCTCTTGGGCAGTGGGCCCTTCGAAGCTTTCTTT
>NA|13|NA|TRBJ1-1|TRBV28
CASSFEMNTEAFF
TGTGCCAGCAGTTTCGAAATGAACACTGAAGCTTTCTTT
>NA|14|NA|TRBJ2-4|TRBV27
CASSFKAGRNIQYF
TGTGCCAGCAGTTTTAAGGCAGGGAGAAACATTCAGTACTTC
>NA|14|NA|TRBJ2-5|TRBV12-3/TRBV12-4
CASSLHAGQPNKDF
TGTGCCAGCAGTTTACACGCGGGACAACCCAACAAGGACTTC
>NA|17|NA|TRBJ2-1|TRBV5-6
CASSPNIWGGSQDEQFF
TGTGCCAGCAGCCCGAACATTTGGGGTGGATCGCAGGATGAGCAGTTCTTC
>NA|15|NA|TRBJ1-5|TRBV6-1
CASSERGQTNQPQHF
TGTGCCAGCAGTGAAAGGGGTCAGACCAATCAGCCCCAGCATTTT
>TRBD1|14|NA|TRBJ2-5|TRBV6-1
CASSNSRGTETQYF
TGTGCCAGCAGTAACTCCAGGGGGACGGAGACCCAGTACTTC
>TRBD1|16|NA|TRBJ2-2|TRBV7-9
CASRPPGQGHTGELFF
TGTGCCAGCAGGCCGCCGGGACAGGGGCACACCGGGGAGCTGTTTTTT
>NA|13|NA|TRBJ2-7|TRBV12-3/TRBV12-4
CASSQDRLSEQYF
TGTGCCAGCAGCCAAGACAGGTTGAGCGAGCAGTACTTC
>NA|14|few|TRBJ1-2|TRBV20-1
CSARVSGGLYGYTF
TGCAGTGCTAGGGTCTCGGGGGGGTTGTATGGCTACACCTTC
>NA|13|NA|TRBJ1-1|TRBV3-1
CASSSPGSTEAFF
TGTGCCAGCAGCAGCCCAGGGAGTACTGAAGCTTTCTTT
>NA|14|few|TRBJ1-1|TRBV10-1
CASSDSGASSQAFF
TGCGCCAGCAGTGATAGCGGGGCTAGTTCTCAAGCTTTCTTT
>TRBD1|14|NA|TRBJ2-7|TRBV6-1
CASSSWGQGSEQYF
TGTGCCAGCAGTTCATGGGGACAGGGATCCGAGCAGTACTTC
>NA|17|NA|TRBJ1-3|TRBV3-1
CASSLSTRLNSGNTIYF
TGTGCCAGCAGCCTCAGCACTCGGCTTAACTCTGGAAACACCATATATTTT
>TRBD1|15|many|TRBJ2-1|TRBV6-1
CASRTRDSSYNEQFF
TGTGCCAGCAGAACCCGGGACAGCTCCTACAATGAGCAGTTCTTC
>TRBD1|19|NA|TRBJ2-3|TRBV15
CATSRDRDRGFRSTDTQYF
TGTGCCACCAGCAGAGACCGGGACAGGGGATTTAGGAGCACAGATACGCAGTATTTT
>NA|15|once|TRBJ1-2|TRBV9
CASSAPSGQIYGYTF
TGTGCCAGCAGCGCACCCTCCGGACAGATCTATGGCTACACCTTC
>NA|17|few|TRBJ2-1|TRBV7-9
CASSLEVWVSSYNEQFF
TGTGCCAGCAGCTTAGAGGTGTGGGTGAGCTCCTACAATGAGCAGTTCTTC
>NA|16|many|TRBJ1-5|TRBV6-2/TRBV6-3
CASSFPSALGYQPQHF
TGTGCCAGCAGTTTTCCCTCGGCCCTGGGGTATCAGCCCCAGCATTTT
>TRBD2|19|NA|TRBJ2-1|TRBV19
CASTVGGLATSSPYNEQFF
TGTGCCAGTACTGTGGGGGGACTAGCGACCTCCTCCCCCTACAATGAGCAGTTCTTC
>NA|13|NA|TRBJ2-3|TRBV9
CASSVEKLDTQYF
TGTGCCAGCAGCGTAGAGAAGTTAGATACGCAGTATTTT
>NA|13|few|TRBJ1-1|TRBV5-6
CASSLPRNTEAFF
TGTGCCAGCAGCTTACCCAGGAACACTGAAGCTTTCTTT